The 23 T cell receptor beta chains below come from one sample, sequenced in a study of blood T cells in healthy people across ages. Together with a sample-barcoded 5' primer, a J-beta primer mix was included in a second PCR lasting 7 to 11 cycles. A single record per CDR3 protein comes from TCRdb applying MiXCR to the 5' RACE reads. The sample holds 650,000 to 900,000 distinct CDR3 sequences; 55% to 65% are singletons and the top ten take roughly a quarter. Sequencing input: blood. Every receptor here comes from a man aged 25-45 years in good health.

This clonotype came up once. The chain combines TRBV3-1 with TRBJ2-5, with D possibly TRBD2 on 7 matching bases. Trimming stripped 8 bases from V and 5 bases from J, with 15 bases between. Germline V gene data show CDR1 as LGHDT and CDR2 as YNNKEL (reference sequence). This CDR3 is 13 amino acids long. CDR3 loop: CASGGHGRETQYF. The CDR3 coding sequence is TGTGCCAGCGGGGGACACGGGAGGGAGACCCAGTACTTC.

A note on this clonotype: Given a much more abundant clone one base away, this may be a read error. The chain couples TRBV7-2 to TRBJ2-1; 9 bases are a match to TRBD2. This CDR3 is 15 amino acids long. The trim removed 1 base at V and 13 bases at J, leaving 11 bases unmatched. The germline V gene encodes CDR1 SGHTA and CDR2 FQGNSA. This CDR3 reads CASSLGVSGGETQFF. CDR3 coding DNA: TGTGCCAGCAGCTTAGGCGTTAGCGGGGGTGAGACCCAGTTCTTC.

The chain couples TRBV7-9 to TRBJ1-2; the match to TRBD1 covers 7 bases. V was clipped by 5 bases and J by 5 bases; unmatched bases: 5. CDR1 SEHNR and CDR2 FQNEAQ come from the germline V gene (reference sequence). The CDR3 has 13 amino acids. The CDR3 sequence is CASSQGQTYGYTF. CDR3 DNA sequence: TGTGCCAGCAGCCAGGGACAGACTTATGGCTACACCTTC.

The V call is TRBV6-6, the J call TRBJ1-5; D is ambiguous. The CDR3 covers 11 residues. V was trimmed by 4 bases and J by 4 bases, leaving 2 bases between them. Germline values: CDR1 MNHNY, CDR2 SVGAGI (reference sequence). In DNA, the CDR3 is TGTGCCAGCAGTTCTAATCAGCCCCAGCATTTT. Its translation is CASSSNQPQHF.

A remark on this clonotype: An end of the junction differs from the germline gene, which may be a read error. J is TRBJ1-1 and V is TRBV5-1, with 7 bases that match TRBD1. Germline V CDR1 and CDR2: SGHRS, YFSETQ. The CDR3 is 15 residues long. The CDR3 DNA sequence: TGTGCCAGCAGCCAAGACTCACAGGGGACCCTTGAAGCTTTCTTT. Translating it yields CASSQDSQGTLEAFF.

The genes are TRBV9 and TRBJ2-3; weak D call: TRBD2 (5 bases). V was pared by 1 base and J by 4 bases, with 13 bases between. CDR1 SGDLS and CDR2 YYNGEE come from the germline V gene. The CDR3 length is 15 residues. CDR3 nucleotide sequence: TGTGCCAGCAGCGTAACCTCTAGCAGCGCAGATACGCAGTATTTT. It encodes CASSVTSSSADTQYF.

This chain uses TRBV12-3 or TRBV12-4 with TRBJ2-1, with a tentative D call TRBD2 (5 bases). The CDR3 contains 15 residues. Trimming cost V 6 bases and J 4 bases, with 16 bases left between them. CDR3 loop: CASSPAVELYNEQFF. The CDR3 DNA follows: TGTGCCAGCAGCCCAGCGGTGGAACTGTACAATGAGCAGTTCTTC.

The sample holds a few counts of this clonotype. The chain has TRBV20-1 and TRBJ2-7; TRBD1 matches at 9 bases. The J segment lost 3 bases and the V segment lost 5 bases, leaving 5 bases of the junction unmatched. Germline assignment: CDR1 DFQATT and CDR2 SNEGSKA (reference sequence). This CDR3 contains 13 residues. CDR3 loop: CSARGTGYYEQYF. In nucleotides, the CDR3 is TGCAGTGCTCGGGGGACAGGGTACTACGAGCAGTACTTC.

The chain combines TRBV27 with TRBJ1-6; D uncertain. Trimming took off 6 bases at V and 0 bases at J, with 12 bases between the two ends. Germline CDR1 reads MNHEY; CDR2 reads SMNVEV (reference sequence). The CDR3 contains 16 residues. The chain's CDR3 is CASRKLWSSYNSPLHF. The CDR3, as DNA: TGTGCCAGCAGGAAACTCTGGAGCTCCTATAATTCACCCCTCCACTTT.

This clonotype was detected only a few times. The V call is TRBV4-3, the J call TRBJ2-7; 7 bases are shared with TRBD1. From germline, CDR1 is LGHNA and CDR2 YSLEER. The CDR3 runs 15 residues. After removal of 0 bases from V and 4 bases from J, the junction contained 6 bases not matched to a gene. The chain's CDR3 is CASSQDLRGSYEQYF. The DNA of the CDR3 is TGCGCCAGCAGCCAAGATCTCAGGGGGTCTTACGAGCAGTACTTC.

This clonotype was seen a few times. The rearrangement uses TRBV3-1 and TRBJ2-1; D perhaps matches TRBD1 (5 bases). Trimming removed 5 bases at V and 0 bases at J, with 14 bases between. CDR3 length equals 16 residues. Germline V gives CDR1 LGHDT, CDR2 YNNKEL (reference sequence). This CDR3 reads CASSSYRRSSYNEQFF. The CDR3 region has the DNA TGTGCCAGCAGCTCCTACAGGAGAAGCTCCTACAATGAGCAGTTCTTC.

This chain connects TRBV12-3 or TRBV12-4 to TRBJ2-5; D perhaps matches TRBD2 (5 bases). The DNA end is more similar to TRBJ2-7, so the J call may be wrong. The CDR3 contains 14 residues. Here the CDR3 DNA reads TGTGCCAGCAGTTTAGAGGCACCTAGCAGCGAGCAGTACTTC. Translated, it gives CASSLEAPSSEQYF.

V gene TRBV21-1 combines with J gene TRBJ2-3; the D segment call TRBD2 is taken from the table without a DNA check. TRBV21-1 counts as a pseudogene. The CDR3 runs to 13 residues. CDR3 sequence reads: CASREEEADTQYF. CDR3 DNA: TGTGCCAGCAGGGAGGAGGAGGCAGATACGCAGTATTTT.

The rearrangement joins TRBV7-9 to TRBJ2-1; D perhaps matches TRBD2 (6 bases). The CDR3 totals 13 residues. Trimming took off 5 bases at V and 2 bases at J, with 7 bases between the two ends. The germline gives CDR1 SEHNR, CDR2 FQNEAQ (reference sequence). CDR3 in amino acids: CASSGGTYNEQFF. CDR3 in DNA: TGTGCCAGCAGCGGGGGGACCTACAATGAGCAGTTCTTC.

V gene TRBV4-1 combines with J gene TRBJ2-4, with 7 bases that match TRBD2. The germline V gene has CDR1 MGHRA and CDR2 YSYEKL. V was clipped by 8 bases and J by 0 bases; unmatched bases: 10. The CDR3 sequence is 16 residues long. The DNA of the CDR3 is TGCGCCAGCGGGGGGGGAATTGGACTAGCCAAAAACATTCAGTACTTC. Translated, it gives CASGGGIGLAKNIQYF.

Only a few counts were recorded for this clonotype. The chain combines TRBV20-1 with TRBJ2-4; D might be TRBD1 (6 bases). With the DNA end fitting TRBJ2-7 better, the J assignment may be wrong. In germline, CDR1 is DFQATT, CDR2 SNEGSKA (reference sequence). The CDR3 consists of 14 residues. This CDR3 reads CSARGQPINYEQYF. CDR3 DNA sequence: TGCAGTGCACGAGGACAGCCTATAAACTACGAGCAGTACTTC.

The CDR3 reads CASWDRPYEQYF. The CDR3 DNA reads as TGTGCCAGCTGGGACAGACCCTACGAGCAGTACTTC. J is TRBJ2-4 and V is TRBV7-2, with TRBD1 matching over 7 bases. Gene TRBJ2-7 matches the end of the DNA better, so the J call may be wrong. Germline lookup yields CDR1 SGHTA and CDR2 FQGNSA. This CDR3 comprises 12 residues.

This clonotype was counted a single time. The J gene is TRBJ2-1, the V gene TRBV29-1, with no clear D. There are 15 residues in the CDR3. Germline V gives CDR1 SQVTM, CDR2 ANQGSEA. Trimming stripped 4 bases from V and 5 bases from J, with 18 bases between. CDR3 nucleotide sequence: TGCAGCGTTGTTATCCCCTCAGAACCTAACAATGAGCAGTTCTTC. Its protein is CSVVIPSEPNNEQFF.

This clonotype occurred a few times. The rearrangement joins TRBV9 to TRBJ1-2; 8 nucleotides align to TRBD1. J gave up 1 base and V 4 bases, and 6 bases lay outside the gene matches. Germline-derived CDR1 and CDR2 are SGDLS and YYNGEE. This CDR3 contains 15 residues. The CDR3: CASSPGTGFNYGYTF. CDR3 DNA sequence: TGTGCCAGCAGCCCGGGGACAGGCTTTAACTATGGCTACACCTTC.

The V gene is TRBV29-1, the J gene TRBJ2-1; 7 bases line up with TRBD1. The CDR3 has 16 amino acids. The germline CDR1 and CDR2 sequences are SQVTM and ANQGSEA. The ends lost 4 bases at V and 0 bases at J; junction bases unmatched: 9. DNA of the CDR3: TGCAGCGTTGGGAAGGGACAGAAAAGCTCCTACAATGAGCAGTTCTTC. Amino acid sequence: CSVGKGQKSSYNEQFF.

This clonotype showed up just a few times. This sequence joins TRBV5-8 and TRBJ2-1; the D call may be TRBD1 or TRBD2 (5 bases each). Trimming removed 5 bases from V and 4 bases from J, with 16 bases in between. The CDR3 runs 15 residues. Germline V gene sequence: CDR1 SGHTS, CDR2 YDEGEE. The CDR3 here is CASSPGSFLYNEQFF. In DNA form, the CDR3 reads TGTGCCAGCAGTCCAGGGAGTTTCCTTTACAATGAGCAGTTCTTC. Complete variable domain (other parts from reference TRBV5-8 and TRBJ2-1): EAGVTQSPTHLIKTRGQQATLRCSPISGHTSVYWYQQALGLGLQFLLWYDEGEERNRGNFPPRFSGRQFPNYSSELNVNALELEDSALYLCASSPGSFLYNEQFFGPGTRLTVL.

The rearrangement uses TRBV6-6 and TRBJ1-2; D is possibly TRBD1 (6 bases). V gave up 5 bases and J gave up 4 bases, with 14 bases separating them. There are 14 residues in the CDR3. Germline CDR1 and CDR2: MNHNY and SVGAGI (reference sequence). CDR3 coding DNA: TGTGCCAGCAGTGCCGAACAGGGTGGCTATGGCTACACCTTC. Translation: CASSAEQGGYGYTF.

The CDR3 sequence: CASSLGVGGGGLSYNEQFF. The DNA of the CDR3 is TGTGCCAGCAGCTTAGGGGTCGGAGGGGGGGGCCTCTCCTACAATGAGCAGTTCTTC. The chain is built from TRBV7-8 and TRBJ2-1; D might be TRBD2 (7 bases). This CDR3 has 19 amino acids. Germline CDR1 is SGHVS and CDR2 is FQNEAQ. Trimming left V 1 base short and J 0 bases short, with 19 bases between.